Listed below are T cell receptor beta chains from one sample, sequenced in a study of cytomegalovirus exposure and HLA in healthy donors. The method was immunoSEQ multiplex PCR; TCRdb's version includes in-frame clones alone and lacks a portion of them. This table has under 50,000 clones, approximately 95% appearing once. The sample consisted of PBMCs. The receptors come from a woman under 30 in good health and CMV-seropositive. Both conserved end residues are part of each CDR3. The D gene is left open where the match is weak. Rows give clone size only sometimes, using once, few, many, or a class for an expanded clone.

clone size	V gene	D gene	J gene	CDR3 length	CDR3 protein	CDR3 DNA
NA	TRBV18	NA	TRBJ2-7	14	CASSPRPSGYEQYF	TGTGCCAGCTCACCAAGACCCAGCGGCTACGAGCAGTACTTC
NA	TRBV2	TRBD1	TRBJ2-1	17	CASSEGLGDRAQNEQFF	TGTGCCAGCAGTGAAGGTTTGGGGGACAGGGCCCAAAATGAGCAGTTCTTC
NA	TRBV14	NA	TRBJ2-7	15	CASSQESGLPLEQYF	TGTGCCAGCAGCCAAGAATCGGGACTCCCCCTGGAGCAGTACTTC
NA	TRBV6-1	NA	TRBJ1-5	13	CASKQSLNQPQHF	TGTGCCAGCAAACAGAGTCTCAATCAGCCCCAGCATTTT
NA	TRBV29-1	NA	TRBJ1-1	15	CSVEVPQGFSTEAFF	TGCAGCGTTGAAGTGCCGCAGGGTTTTAGTACTGAAGCTTTCTTT
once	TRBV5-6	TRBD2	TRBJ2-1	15	CASRYPGGSYNEQFF	TGTGCCAGCAGGTACCCGGGGGGCTCCTACAATGAGCAGTTCTTC
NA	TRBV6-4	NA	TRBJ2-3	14	CASSDSSSTDTQYF	TGTGCCAGCAGTGACTCTAGCAGCACAGATACGCAGTATTTT
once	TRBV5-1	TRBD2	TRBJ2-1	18	CASSSRGLTSGTYNEQFF	TGCGCCAGCAGCTCCAGAGGCCTAACTAGCGGGACCTACAATGAGCAGTTCTTC
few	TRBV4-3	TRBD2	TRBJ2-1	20	CASSQDRTSGRVYAYNEQFF	TGCGCCAGCAGCCAAGATCGGACTAGCGGGAGAGTTTACGCCTACAATGAGCAGTTCTTC
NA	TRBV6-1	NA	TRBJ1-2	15	CASIITGSQPNGYTF	TGTGCCAGCATTATAACAGGTTCCCAACCCAATGGCTACACCTTC
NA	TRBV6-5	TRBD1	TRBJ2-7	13	CASSLRDSYEQYF	TGTGCCAGCAGCCTTCGGGACAGCTACGAGCAGTACTTC
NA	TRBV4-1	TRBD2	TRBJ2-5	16	CASSQSQERDPETQYF	TGCGCCAGCAGCCAAAGCCAGGAGCGGGACCCGGAGACCCAGTACTTC
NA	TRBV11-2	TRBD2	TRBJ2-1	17	CASSLLLTSGAYNEQFF	TGTGCCAGCAGCTTACTTTTGACTAGCGGGGCCTACAATGAGCAGTTCTTC